One sample yielded the 23 T cell receptor beta chains listed below, sequenced in a study of blood T cell repertoires in COVID-19. TCRdb keeps only in-frame clones here, not all; method: immunoSEQ multiplex PCR. The sample consists of some 200,000 clones, 65% to 90% of them appearing once. The sequenced sample consisted of peripheral blood. The receptors derive from a woman between 40 and 50 years old who had recovered from COVID-19.

The genes are TRBV15 and TRBJ2-7, with 7 bases identical to TRBD2. The germline V gene has CDR1 LNHNV and CDR2 YYDKDF (reference sequence). The V segment lost 0 bases and the J segment 6 bases; nucleotides outside the gene matches: 2. This CDR3 spans 13 amino acids. The CDR3 DNA follows: TGTGCCACCAGCAGAGACCCGGGGGGCGAGCAGTACTTC. It translates to CATSRDPGGEQYF. Drawing the rest from reference TRBV15 and TRBJ2-7, the complete variable domain is DAMVIQNPRYQVTQFGKPVTLSCSQTLNHNVMYWYQQKSSQAPKLLFHYYDKDFNNEADTPDNFQSRRPNTSFCFLDIRSPGLGDTAMYLCATSRDPGGEQYFGPGTRLTVT.

The chain is built from TRBV25-1 and TRBJ1-1; tentatively, D is TRBD1 (5 bases). Trimming stripped 2 bases from V and 2 bases from J, with 12 bases between. Germline V lookup: CDR1 MGHDK, CDR2 SYGVNS. There are 15 residues in the CDR3. As DNA, the CDR3 is TGTGCCAGCAGTGAAAGGGAGGGGTCCAACACTGAAGCTTTCTTT. It yields the protein CASSEREGSNTEAFF.

The chain recombines TRBV7-2 with TRBJ2-2, with a tentative D call TRBD2 (5 bases). Trimming pared 5 bases from V and 5 bases from J, leaving 9 bases between. CDR1 and CDR2 (germline): SGHTA, FQGNSA. This CDR3 has 13 residues. DNA for the CDR3: TGTGCCAGCAGCAGGACTGGAACCGGGGAGCTGTTTTTT. Amino acid sequence: CASSRTGTGELFF.

This clone was detected only once. Other DNA sequences within the sample encode an identical CDR3. V usage is TRBV12-3 or TRBV12-4 and J usage is TRBJ2-7, with D unclear. Trimming cost V 3 bases and J 7 bases, with 10 bases left between them. The CDR3 covers 12 residues. CDR3 amino acids: CASSFGLYEQYF. As DNA, the CDR3 is TGTGCCAGCAGTTTCGGTCTGTATGAGCAGTACTTC.

The rearrangement links TRBV29-1 to TRBJ1-2; no definite D call. Germline V CDR1 and CDR2: SQVTM, ANQGSEA. This CDR3 contains 11 residues. V shed 6 bases and J shed 6 bases, with 11 bases lying between them. CDR3 in DNA: TGCAGCGTCGCTATCGGGGATGGCTACACCTTC. Residues: CSVAIGDGYTF.

This clone showed up just a few times. The chain employs TRBV27 and TRBJ2-1, with 7 bases that match TRBD1. CDR3 length: 16 amino acids. V was pared by 2 bases and J by 14 bases, with 18 bases of the junction left unmatched. CDR1 MNHEY and CDR2 SMNVEV come from the germline V gene (reference sequence). Here the CDR3 reads CASSLRNRYYGTEEFF. In DNA form, the CDR3 reads TGTGCCAGCAGTTTACGGAATCGGTATTATGGGACAGAGGAGTTCTTC.

The chain has TRBV5-1 and TRBJ2-7; TRBD1 aligns across 7 bases. From germline, CDR1 is SGHRS and CDR2 YFSETQ. The CDR3 has 12 amino acids. The junction had 1 base not matched to a gene; V was cut back by 2 bases and J by 5 bases. The CDR3 protein is CASSFTGDEQYF. The CDR3 region has the DNA TGCGCCAGCAGCTTTACAGGGGACGAGCAGTACTTC.

In this sample, this clone turned up once. The rearrangement uses TRBV4-1 and TRBJ1-1; D is perhaps TRBD1 (5 bases). The germline V gene encodes CDR1 MGHRA and CDR2 YSYEKL. The V end lost 2 bases, the J end lost 0 bases, and 10 bases lay between the germline ends. The CDR3 length is 15 residues. This chain's CDR3 is CASSQPDSLNTEAFF. CDR3 in DNA: TGCGCCAGCAGCCAACCCGACAGCTTGAACACTGAAGCTTTCTTT.

This sequence joins TRBV2 and TRBJ1-2; D uncertain. The CDR3 contains 12 residues. Deletions cut 5 bases from V and 4 bases from J, with 8 bases between. Germline V gene lookup returns CDR1 SNHLY and CDR2 FYNNEI. Written as DNA, the CDR3 is TGTGCCAGCAGTTATCTCTCCTATGGCTACACCTTC. Amino acid sequence: CASSYLSYGYTF.

The chain is built from TRBV16 and TRBJ2-6; D call uncertain. The CDR3 sequence is 18 residues long. Germline V gene data show CDR1 as KGHSY and CDR2 as FQNENV. The ends were cut back, 0 bases at V and 0 bases at J, with 12 bases in the middle. The DNA of the CDR3 is TGTGCCAGCAGCCAATCGCCACTTACCTCCTCTGGGGCCAACGTCCTGACTTTC. It encodes CASSQSPLTSSGANVLTF.

This sequence joins TRBV2 and TRBJ1-5, with 7 bases identical to TRBD1. The CDR3 contains 13 residues. The trim removed 6 bases at V and 9 bases at J, leaving 8 bases unmatched. Germline CDR1 reads SNHLY; CDR2 reads FYNNEI. CDR3 amino acids: CASRMEQGRPQHF. The CDR3 DNA reads as TGTGCCAGCAGGATGGAACAGGGGAGGCCCCAGCATTTT. Complete variable domain (other parts from reference TRBV2 and TRBJ1-5): EPEVTQTPSHQVTQMGQEVILRCVPISNHLYFYWYRQILGQKVEFLVSFYNNEISEKSEIFDDQFSVERPDGSNFTLKIRSTKLEDSAMYFCASRMEQGRPQHFGDGTRLSIL.

The gene calls are TRBV5-5 and TRBJ2-7; 7 bases map to TRBD1. The J segment lost 5 bases and the V segment lost 1 base, leaving 12 bases of the junction unmatched. The CDR3 loop spans 16 amino acids. Germline CDR1 SGHKS, CDR2 YYEKEE (reference sequence). The CDR3 DNA sequence: TGTGCCAGCAGCTTGCAAGTGACAGGGACAATCCACGAGCAGTACTTC. It encodes CASSLQVTGTIHEQYF.

This clone was counted once. V usage is TRBV5-1 and J usage is TRBJ2-7; TRBD2 is a possible D gene (5 bases). The CDR3 extends over 12 amino acids. The germline V gene has CDR1 SGHRS and CDR2 YFSETQ. V was clipped by 4 bases and J by 5 bases, with 10 bases between them. Here the CDR3 reads CASSPYGDEQYF. CDR3 in DNA: TGCGCCAGCAGCCCCTACGGGGACGAGCAGTACTTC.

The chain uses TRBV7-3 and TRBJ2-7, with 9 bases lining up with TRBD2. The CDR3 is 15 amino acids. CDR1 and CDR2 from the germline V gene are SGHTA and FQGTGA. Losses at the gene ends were 5 bases for V and 5 bases for J; bases not matched to a gene: 10. CDR3 sequence (DNA): TGTGCCAGCAGCCCCACTTTAGCGGGGGTGGACGAGCAGTACTTC. Translating gives CASSPTLAGVDEQYF.

The rearrangement joins TRBV10-2 to TRBJ2-7; D might be TRBD2 (6 bases). Trimming stripped 4 bases from V and 6 bases from J, with 10 bases between. CDR1 is WSHSY and CDR2 is SAAADI in the germline V gene. The CDR3 covers 12 residues. In DNA form, the CDR3 reads TGCGCCAGCAGTGTCGGGGGTGGCGAGCAGTACTTC. Amino acids: CASSVGGGEQYF.

The chain combines TRBV23-1 with TRBJ2-2, with TRBD2 matching over 7 bases. TRBV23-1 is an ORF; its function is uncertain. The trim removed 4 bases at V and 6 bases at J, leaving 8 bases unmatched. The CDR3 runs 15 residues. The CDR3 nucleotides read TGCGCCAGCAGTCGCCATTGTGGGGGGGCCGGGGAGCTGTTTTTT. Amino acid sequence: CASSRHCGGAGELFF.

The chain carries TRBV29-1 and TRBJ2-7; 8 nucleotides agree with TRBD1. The CDR3 runs 13 residues. V lost 4 bases and J lost 2; bases outside the gene matches: 4. Germline V CDR1 and CDR2: SQVTM, ANQGSEA. The CDR3 sequence is CSVGDRRTYEQYF. The CDR3 coding sequence is TGCAGCGTTGGGGACAGGCGAACCTACGAGCAGTACTTC.

The V gene is TRBV4-2, the J gene TRBJ2-7; TRBD2 matches 7 bases. Trimming at V came to 0 bases and at J to 4 bases, leaving 6 bases not matched to a gene. CDR1 is LGHNA and CDR2 is YNFKEQ in the germline V gene. The CDR3 has 15 amino acids. CDR3 in DNA: TGTGCCAGCAGCCAAGAAAAGCGGGGTAGTTACGAGCAGTACTTC. Protein sequence: CASSQEKRGSYEQYF.

The gene calls are TRBV13 and TRBJ1-4; 12 bases are a match to TRBD1. V was pared by 3 bases and J by 6 bases, with 2 bases of the junction left unmatched. CDR3 length equals 15 residues. Germline V gene sequence: CDR1 PRHDT, CDR2 FYEKMQ (reference sequence). For the CDR3, the DNA is TGTGCCAGCAGCTTCGGGACAGGGGGCGATGAAAAACTGTTTTTT. Its translation is CASSFGTGGDEKLFF. Supplemented by reference TRBV13 and TRBJ1-4, the full variable domain reads AAGVIQSPRHLIKEKRETATLKCYPIPRHDTVYWYQQGPGQDPQFLISFYEKMQSDKGSIPDRFSAQQFSDYHSELNMSSLELGDSALYFCASSFGTGGDEKLFFGSGTQLSVL.

The chain links TRBV9 to TRBJ1-1; 9 nucleotides line up with TRBD1. This CDR3 comprises 15 residues. Germline lookup yields CDR1 SGDLS and CDR2 YYNGEE. V was pared by 1 base and J by 4 bases, with 5 bases of the junction left unmatched. CDR3 protein: CASSVTTGGFTEAFF. In nucleotides, the CDR3 is TGTGCCAGCAGCGTAACGACAGGGGGTTTCACTGAAGCTTTCTTT.

V is TRBV24-1 and J is TRBJ2-7, with a weak D call TRBD1 (5 bases). The CDR3 runs 13 residues. In germline, CDR1 is KGHDR, CDR2 SFDVKD. The germline V and J ends were trimmed by 3 bases and 5 bases, with 10 bases remaining between them. The CDR3 DNA is TGTGCCACCAGTGATCCCGGACAAAACGAGCAGTACTTC. It encodes CATSDPGQNEQYF.

The V gene is TRBV30, the J gene TRBJ2-3; D not certain. The CDR3 loop spans 16 amino acids. The V gene's germline CDR1 is GTSNPN and CDR2 SVGIG (reference sequence). Deletions cut 2 bases from V and 3 bases from J, with 18 bases between. In DNA form, the CDR3 reads TGTGCCTGGAGTTTCCTTGGGCCGCAGATTACAGATACGCAGTATTTT. This gives the protein CAWSFLGPQITDTQYF.

In this sample, this clone turned up a few times. The V gene is TRBV11-1, the J gene TRBJ2-7, with TRBD1 identical over 8 bases. Per germline, CDR1 SGHAT and CDR2 FQDESV (reference sequence). With V trimmed by 5 bases and J by 0 bases, 6 bases remained unmatched. The CDR3 length is 15 residues. The CDR3 nucleotides are TGTGCCAGCAGCGCCCGACAGGGGAGCTCCTACGAGCAGTACTTC. It codes for CASSARQGSSYEQYF.